The entry below gives a single T cell receptor beta chain sequence along with its context. The sample is drawn from a study of blood T cell repertoires in COVID-19. Overall study context: Acute and convalescent COVID-19 samples came from the United States, Italy and Spain. In each case, the material was cDNA or gDNA derived from T cells, B-cell-depleted T cells, or PBMCs.

Some clones are missing from TCRdb's copy, which holds only in-frame ones; the method was immunoSEQ multiplex PCR. Seen here are 85,000 to 100,000 clones, approximately 79% observed once, and the top ten hold around 18%. Deletions cut 5 bases from V and 5 bases from J, with 21 bases between. The CDR3 runs to 16 residues. Germline CDR1 is PRHDT and CDR2 is FYEKMQ (reference sequence). The rearrangement links TRBV13 to TRBJ1-2; D is uncertain. Source material: peripheral blood. The source of this sequence is a woman at least 80 years old with active or convalescent COVID-19. CDR3 amino acids: CASSPQGPGSQYGYTF. The CDR3 DNA sequence: TGTGCCAGCAGCCCACAAGGCCCCGGGAGCCAATATGGCTACACCTTC.